Below, 7 T cell receptor beta chains from the same sample are listed, as sequenced in a study of T cells in tumors after PD-1 blockade. The data were produced by immunoSEQ multiplex PCR, yet TCRdb's version contains in-frame clones alone and is incomplete. The sample shows 15,000 to 20,000 clones, over 75% of them seen only once. The sample in question was PBMCs, obtained after anti-PD-1 therapy. The receptors here all came from a human donor with advanced basal cell or squamous cell carcinoma (not recorded which).

This clone was detected once. The rearrangement links TRBV7-9 to TRBJ1-1; D ambiguous. The length of the CDR3 is 14 residues. V was trimmed by 4 bases and J by 1 base, leaving 10 bases between them. Germline CDR1 reads SEHNR; CDR2 reads FQNEAQ (reference sequence). The CDR3 sequence is CASSSPGPNTEAFF. In DNA, the CDR3 is TGTGCCAGCAGCTCCCCAGGACCGAACACTGAAGCTTTCTTT.

The chain uses TRBV28 and TRBJ1-4, with 9 bases that match TRBD1. J was trimmed by 7 bases and V by 6 bases; bases with no gene match: 6. Germline V lookup: CDR1 MDHEN, CDR2 SYDVKM. The CDR3 has 14 amino acids. For the CDR3, the DNA is TGTGCCAGCAGGGACACAGGGGGCGGTGAAAAACTGTTTTTT. This translates into CASRDTGGGEKLFF.

This clone occurred a few times. V is TRBV18 and J is TRBJ1-1; D may be TRBD1 (5 bases). V was clipped by 3 bases and J by 4 bases, with 12 bases between them. The CDR3 is 14 amino acids. CDR1 and CDR2 (germline): KGHSH, LQKENI. CDR3 nucleotides: TGTGCCAGCTCACCCAAGCAGGGAACCACTGAAGCTTTCTTT. Amino acid sequence: CASSPKQGTTEAFF.

The chain links TRBV19 to TRBJ1-1, with 7 bases fitting TRBD1. With V trimmed by 9 bases and J by 7 bases, 8 bases remained unmatched. The germline CDR1 and CDR2 sequences are LNHDA and SQIVND (reference sequence). The CDR3 is 12 residues long. This CDR3 is CASGRQGGEAFF. The CDR3 DNA reads as TGTGCCAGCGGTAGACAGGGTGGTGAAGCTTTCTTT.

J is TRBJ2-1 and V is TRBV5-5, with 14 nucleotides matching TRBD2. CDR1 is SGHKS, CDR2 YYEKEE, per germline (reference sequence). V was clipped by 4 bases and J by 7 bases; unmatched bases: 4. The CDR3 runs 15 residues. The CDR3 spells CASSLGLAGDNEQFF. Here the CDR3 DNA reads TGTGCCAGCAGCCTGGGACTAGCGGGAGATAATGAGCAGTTCTTC.

This chain connects TRBV3-1 (or the pseudogene TRBV3-2) to TRBJ2-1; D unclear. The CDR3 spans 14 residues. CDR1 and CDR2 from the germline V gene are LGHDT and YNNKEL (reference sequence). The V and J ends lost 8 bases and 2 bases respectively, with 13 bases between them. In nucleotides, the CDR3 is TGTGCCAGCGGGCCCGGGCCACCCTACAATGAGCAGTTCTTC. Translated: CASGPGPPYNEQFF.

This rearrangement joins TRBV10-3 to TRBJ2-1; 11 nucleotides match TRBD2. V trimming: 10 bases; J trimming: 5 bases; junction bases outside the gene matches: 1. The CDR3 spans 12 residues. Germline loops: CDR1 ENHRY, CDR2 SYGVKD. The CDR3 DNA is TGTGCCACGGGACTAGCGGACAATGAGCAGTTCTTC. Translated: CATGLADNEQFF.